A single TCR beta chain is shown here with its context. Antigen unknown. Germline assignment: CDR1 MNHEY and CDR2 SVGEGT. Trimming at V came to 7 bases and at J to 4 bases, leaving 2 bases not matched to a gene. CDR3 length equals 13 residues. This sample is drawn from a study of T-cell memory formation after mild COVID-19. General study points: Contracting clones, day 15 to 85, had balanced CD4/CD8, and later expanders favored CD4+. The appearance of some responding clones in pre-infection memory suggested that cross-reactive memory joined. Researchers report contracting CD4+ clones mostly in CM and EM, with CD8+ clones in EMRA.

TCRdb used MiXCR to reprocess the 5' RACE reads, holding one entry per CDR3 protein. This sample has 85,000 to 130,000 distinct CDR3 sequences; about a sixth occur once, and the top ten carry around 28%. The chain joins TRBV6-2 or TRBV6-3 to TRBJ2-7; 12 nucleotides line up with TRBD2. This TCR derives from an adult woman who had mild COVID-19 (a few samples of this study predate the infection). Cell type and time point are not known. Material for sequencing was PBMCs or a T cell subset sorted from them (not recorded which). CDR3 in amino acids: CASTGLAGYEQYF. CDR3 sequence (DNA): TGTGCCAGCACCGGACTAGCGGGGTACGAGCAGTACTTC.